The clone carrying this T cell receptor (beta chain) was recorded at least ten times. Antigen unknown. From the reads, TCRdb called clonotypes with MiXCR, one entry per CDR3 protein. The table lists around 230,000 distinct CDR3 sequences, 6.5% of them singletons. The V gene's germline CDR1 is MNHNS and CDR2 SASEGT. Trimming removed 7 bases at V and 1 base at J, with 8 bases between. The CDR3 covers 14 residues. These data originate in a study of T cell repertoires in cytomegalovirus infection. The overall study: Shared public TCR beta signatures pointed to both CMV infection and a matching HLA type.

Study-wide results and limits: Ex vivo responses were dominated by HLA-C-restricted CMV-specific TCR beta clonotypes.

This sequence originates from a human donor in good health (CMV status not recorded). Some clones in this sample may be carry-over from other donors' samples. This rearrangement joins TRBV6-1 to TRBJ2-6; no firm D call. Specimen: PBMCs. This CDR3 is CASTRVSGANVLTF. In DNA, the CDR3 is TGTGCCAGCACACGGGTTTCTGGGGCCAACGTCCTGACTTTC.